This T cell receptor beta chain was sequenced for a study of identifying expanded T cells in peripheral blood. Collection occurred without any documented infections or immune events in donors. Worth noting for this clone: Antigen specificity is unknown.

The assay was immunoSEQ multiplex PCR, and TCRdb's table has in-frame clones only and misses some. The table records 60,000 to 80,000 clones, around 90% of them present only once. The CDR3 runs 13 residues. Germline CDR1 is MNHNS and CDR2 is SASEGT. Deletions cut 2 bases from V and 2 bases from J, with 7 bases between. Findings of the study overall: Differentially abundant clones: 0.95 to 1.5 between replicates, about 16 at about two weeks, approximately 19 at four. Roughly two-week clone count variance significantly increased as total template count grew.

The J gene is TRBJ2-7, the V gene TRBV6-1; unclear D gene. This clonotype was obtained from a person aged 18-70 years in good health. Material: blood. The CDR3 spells CASSENLPYEQYF. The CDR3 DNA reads TGTGCCAGCAGTGAAAATCTTCCCTACGAGCAGTACTTC.